The 14 T cell receptor beta chains reported below all come from one sample, sequenced in a study of blood T cell repertoires in COVID-19. The method was immunoSEQ multiplex PCR; TCRdb's version includes in-frame clones alone and lacks a portion of them. The sample contains about 70,000 clones, about 91% of which appear only once. Specimen: peripheral blood. The origin of the receptors is a woman between 65 and 79 years old with acute or convalescent COVID-19.

V gene TRBV18 combines with J gene TRBJ2-3; D is undetermined. There are 15 residues in the CDR3. The V gene's germline CDR1 is KGHSH and CDR2 LQKENI. Trimming removed 0 bases at V and 2 bases at J, with 9 bases between. The DNA of the CDR3 is TGTGCCAGCTCACCACCTGGCAGGCCCACAGATACGCAGTATTTT. Protein product: CASSPPGRPTDTQYF.

This rearrangement joins TRBV6-2 or TRBV6-3 to TRBJ1-1; 8 nucleotides match TRBD1. Losses at the gene ends were 6 bases for V and 6 bases for J; bases not matched to a gene: 6. The CDR3 sequence is 13 residues long. The germline gives CDR1 MNHEY, CDR2 SVGEGT. The CDR3: CASSGQGRAEAFF. The DNA for the CDR3 is TGTGCCAGCAGCGGACAGGGAAGGGCTGAAGCTTTCTTT.

The chain combines TRBV11-2 with TRBJ1-3; D unresolved. Trimming shortened V by 2 bases and J by 0 bases, and 17 bases separated the two germline ends. The CDR3 length is 18 residues. Per germline, CDR1 SGHAT and CDR2 FQNNGV. CDR3 loop: CASSLNRLGAGSGNTIYF. CDR3 coding DNA: TGTGCCAGCAGCTTAAACCGCCTCGGAGCCGGCTCTGGAAACACCATATATTTT.

This CDR3 reads CASSPPGRGGDGYTF. The DNA of the CDR3 is TGTGCCAGCTCACCACCCGGCAGGGGAGGGGATGGCTACACCTTC. The V call is TRBV18, the J call TRBJ1-2; D might be TRBD1 (6 bases). Trimming cost V 0 bases and J 6 bases, with 14 bases left between them. Germline V lookup: CDR1 KGHSH, CDR2 LQKENI. The CDR3 covers 15 residues.

V gene TRBV7-2 combines with J gene TRBJ2-5, with TRBD1 identical over 10 bases. This CDR3 has 17 residues. The junction had 14 bases not matched to a gene; V was cut back by 5 bases and J by 5 bases. Germline lookup yields CDR1 SGHTA and CDR2 FQGNSA. The CDR3: CASSPYLTGGPRETQYF. CDR3 nucleotide sequence: TGTGCCAGCAGCCCCTATTTGACAGGGGGCCCGCGGGAGACCCAGTACTTC. Looking up the rest from reference TRBV7-2 and TRBJ2-5 gives the full variable domain: GAGVSQSPSNKVTEKGKDVELRCDPISGHTALYWYRQSLGQGLEFLIYFQGNSAPDKSGLPSDRFSAERTGGSVSTLTIQRTQQEDSAVYLCASSPYLTGGPRETQYFGPGTRLLVL.

The gene calls are TRBV28 and TRBJ2-1; 10 bases map to TRBD2. This CDR3 is 15 amino acids long. Germline lookup yields CDR1 MDHEN and CDR2 SYDVKM. The V segment lost 4 bases and the J segment 6 bases; nucleotides outside the gene matches: 6. Here the CDR3 reads CASSSLSGGVNEQFF. Here the CDR3 DNA reads TGTGCCAGCAGTTCCTTGAGCGGGGGGGTCAATGAGCAGTTCTTC.

In this sample, this clone turned up once. The V call is TRBV11-2, the J call TRBJ1-3; TRBD1 agrees at 8 bases. CDR3 size: 14 residues. Per germline, CDR1 SGHAT and CDR2 FQNNGV. After removal of 5 bases from V and 4 bases from J, the junction contained 4 bases not matched to a gene. CDR3 DNA: TGTGCCAGCAGCACCCGGACAGGGGGAAACACCATATATTTT. Protein sequence: CASSTRTGGNTIYF.

The rearrangement joins TRBV4-2 to TRBJ2-3; a possible D gene is TRBD2 (5 bases). CDR1 and CDR2 (germline): LGHNA, YNFKEQ. V gave up 4 bases and J gave up 5 bases, with 22 bases separating them. The CDR3 has 17 amino acids. The CDR3, as DNA: TGTGCCAGCAGCCCAAGATCATTGGCGCGGGTGGGAGATACGCAGTATTTT. Translation gives CASSPRSLARVGDTQYF.

The V call is TRBV6-1, the J call TRBJ1-2; the D gene is possibly TRBD1 (6 bases). V was shortened by 2 bases and J by 4 bases, with 17 bases between the two germline ends. The CDR3 contains 16 residues. Germline V CDR1 and CDR2: MNHNS, SASEGT. CDR3 nucleotides: TGTGCCAGCAGTGAACGGCGACAGGCTCAGATCTATGGCTACACCTTC. Its protein is CASSERRQAQIYGYTF.

This clone was found a few times. In nucleotides, the CDR3 is TGTGCCAGCCGGGAGCTCTATGGCTACACCTTC. Protein: CASRELYGYTF. This sequence joins TRBV28 and TRBJ1-2; D call uncertain. The germline CDR1 and CDR2 sequences are MDHEN and SYDVKM. The CDR3 spans 11 residues. V was clipped by 8 bases and J by 4 bases, with 8 bases between them.

The rearrangement links TRBV19 to TRBJ1-5; 7 bases line up with TRBD1. Germline CDR1 LNHDA, CDR2 SQIVND (reference sequence). The CDR3 is 16 residues long. V lost 2 bases, J lost 6 bases, and 10 bases stayed unmatched. The CDR3 loop reads CASSIMFRGQGQPQHF. Here the CDR3 DNA reads TGTGCCAGTAGTATAATGTTTAGGGGGCAAGGTCAGCCCCAGCATTTT. Together with reference TRBV19 and TRBJ1-5, the CDR3 gives the full variable domain: DGGITQSPKYLFRKEGQNVTLSCEQNLNHDAMYWYRQDPGQGLRLIYYSQIVNDFQKGDIAEGYSVSREKKESFPLTVTSAQKNPTAFYLCASSIMFRGQGQPQHFGDGTRLSIL.

This CDR3 is CASSLEGTPGQPQHF. CDR3 sequence (DNA): TGTGCCAGCAGTCTAGAGGGGACTCCCGGTCAGCCCCAGCATTTT. V is TRBV7-6 and J is TRBJ1-5; perhaps TRBD1 as D (5 bases). Germline loops: CDR1 SGHVS, CDR2 FNYEAQ. The V and J ends lost 6 bases and 6 bases respectively, with 18 bases between them. This CDR3 is built from 15 residues.

V and J are TRBV7-9 and TRBJ1-1; 10 nucleotides line up with TRBD1. Germline V gene data show CDR1 as SEHNR and CDR2 as FQNEAQ (reference sequence). J was trimmed by 7 bases and V by 3 bases; bases with no gene match: 11. The CDR3 spans 16 residues. CDR3 amino acids: CASSFSPGTGAGEAFF. CDR3 nucleotide sequence: TGTGCCAGCAGCTTTTCTCCCGGGACAGGGGCGGGTGAAGCTTTCTTT.

The rearrangement uses TRBV5-4 and TRBJ2-5, with TRBD2 matching 9 bases. The CDR3 loop spans 15 amino acids. Germline-derived CDR1 and CDR2 are SGHNT and YYREEE (reference sequence). Trimming cost V 6 bases and J 3 bases; bases outside gene matches: 9. CDR3 coding DNA: TGTGCCAGCACCCCCCGGCAGCGGGGGGAAGAGACCCAGTACTTC. Its protein is CASTPRQRGEETQYF.